This T cell receptor beta chain was obtained from a study of T cell repertoires in cytomegalovirus infection. About the research overall: Signatures in public TCR beta sequences pointed to both CMV infection and matching HLA type.

A remark on this clonotype: Its antigen is still unknown.

CDR3 length: 13 residues. V was trimmed by 2 bases and J by 6 bases, leaving 10 bases between them. CDR1 and CDR2 from the germline V gene are SGHAT and FQNNGV. TCRdb passed the reads through MiXCR, listing each CDR3 protein once. Of some 680,000 distinct CDR3 sequences listed, less than 40% were seen once; the top ten hold more than 2.5%. Study-wide findings and caveats: Pooled public TCR beta family frequency picked out CMV carriers with the relevant HLA.

The sequenced sample was PBMCs. The chain couples TRBV11-2 to TRBJ1-1; D uncertain. The sequence was obtained from a human donor in good health (CMV status not recorded). Some clones in this sample may be carry-over from other donors' samples. The CDR3 nucleotides are TGTGCCAGCAGCTTAAATTCGGGCGCTGAAGCTTTCTTT. Protein product: CASSLNSGAEAFF.